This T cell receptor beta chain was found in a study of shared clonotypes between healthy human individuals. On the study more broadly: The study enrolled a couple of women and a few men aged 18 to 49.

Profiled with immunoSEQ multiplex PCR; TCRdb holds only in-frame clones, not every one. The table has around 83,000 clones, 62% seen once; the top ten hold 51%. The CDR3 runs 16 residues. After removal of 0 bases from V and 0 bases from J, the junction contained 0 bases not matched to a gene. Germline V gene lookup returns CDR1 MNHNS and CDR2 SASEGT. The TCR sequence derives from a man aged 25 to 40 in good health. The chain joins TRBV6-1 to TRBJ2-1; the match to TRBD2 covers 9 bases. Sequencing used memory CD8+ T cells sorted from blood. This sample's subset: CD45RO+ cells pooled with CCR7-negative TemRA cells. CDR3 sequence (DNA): TGTGCCAGCAGTGAAGCTAGCGGGGGCTCCTACAATGAGCAGTTCTTC. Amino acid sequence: CASSEASGGSYNEQFF.